These 5 T cell receptor beta chains were all obtained from the same sample, sequenced in a study of metastatic and nonmetastatic thyroid tumors. Not a single patient had been given any form of treatment at any point before undergoing thyroid surgery. TCRdb re-analyzed the PCR reads through MiXCR. Counted here are 7,000 to 9,500 clones, about 20% occurring once; the ten biggest clones make up about a sixth. The sequencing input was adjacent normal tissue. Receptor source: a female donor with papillary thyroid cancer or a benign thyroid nodule (not recorded which). Some clones in this sample may be carry-over from other donors' samples.

This clone is categorized as medium-sized. The CDR3 is CASMRGQGYNEQFF. The CDR3, as DNA: TGTGCCAGTATGAGGGGACAGGGCTACAATGAGCAGTTCTTC. The chain couples TRBV19 to TRBJ2-1; 9 nucleotides match TRBD1. The V gene end was trimmed by 7 bases and the J gene end by 3 bases; junction bases not matched to a gene: 4. This CDR3 contains 14 residues. Germline-derived CDR1 and CDR2 are LNHDA and SQIVND (reference sequence).

The chain is built from TRBV20-1 and TRBJ1-3; tentative D call: TRBD1 (5 bases). With 0 bases removed from V and 0 bases from J, the gap between germline ends came to 9 bases. The germline V gene has CDR1 DFQATT and CDR2 SNEGSKA (reference sequence). The CDR3 runs to 15 residues. CDR3 nucleotide sequence: TGCAGTGCTAGAGATCGGGGGAGCTCTGGAAACACCATATATTTT. It translates to CSARDRGSSGNTIYF.

The CDR3: CASSIALTQAFF. The CDR3 DNA sequence: TGTGCCAGCAGTATAGCCCTGACTCAAGCTTTCTTT. This rearrangement joins TRBV28 to TRBJ1-1; no clear D gene. Trimming stripped 5 bases from V and 9 bases from J, with 13 bases between. CDR1 is MDHEN, CDR2 SYDVKM, per germline. The CDR3 covers 12 residues.

A note on this clone: At one end, the junction sequence differs from germline, possibly due to a read error. The V and J genes are TRBV12-3 or TRBV12-4 and TRBJ1-1, with 9 bases identical to TRBD1. The CDR3 loop spans 14 amino acids. In DNA, the CDR3 is TGTTCCAGCAGTGCCCGGACAGGGGTTACTGGAGCTTACTTT. This codes for CSSSARTGVTGAYF.

This clone was seen at least ten times. This chain joins TRBV7-6 and TRBJ1-4, with D maybe TRBD1 (6 bases). Trimming cost V 3 bases and J 2 bases, with 10 bases left between them. The V gene's germline CDR1 is SGHVS and CDR2 FNYEAQ. CDR3 length equals 15 residues. The CDR3 DNA sequence: TGTGCCAGCAGCTTTAGGGGGACGACTAATGAAAAACTGTTTTTT. Its translation: CASSFRGTTNEKLFF.